These T cell receptor beta chains were read from a single sample in a study of beta chain features in type 1 diabetes. Using immunoSEQ multiplex PCR, the repertoire was profiled, and TCRdb retains in-frame clones only, with some absent. The profile shows about 210,000 clones, roughly 11% of them singletons. Input material: central memory CD4+ T cells from blood. These receptors originate from a man aged 18 to 35 in good health. CDR3s include the opening cysteine and the closing phenylalanine or tryptophan. Each record gives: CDR3 DNA, CDR3 protein, clone size, D gene, J gene, V gene. D genes are given only for firm matches. Some rows have no size entry. The others give once, few or many, or a class for an expanded clone.

CDR3 DNA: TGTGCCAGCAGTTTAGGGCAACACTACAATGAGCAGTTCTTC; CDR3 protein: CASSLGQHYNEQFF; clone size: NA; D gene: NA; J gene: TRBJ2-1; V gene: TRBV27
CDR3 DNA: TGCGCCAGCAGCTGGACGACACGCACAGATACGCAGTATTTT; CDR3 protein: CASSWTTRTDTQYF; clone size: few; D gene: NA; J gene: TRBJ2-3; V gene: TRBV5-1
CDR3 DNA: TGTGCCAGCTCACCACATCCGGAAACCTACGAGCAGTACTTC; CDR3 protein: CASSPHPETYEQYF; clone size: few; D gene: NA; J gene: TRBJ2-7; V gene: TRBV18
CDR3 DNA: TGTGCCAGCAGTACTACAGGGTCTGAAAAACTGTTTTTT; CDR3 protein: CASSTTGSEKLFF; clone size: NA; D gene: NA; J gene: TRBJ1-4; V gene: TRBV2
CDR3 DNA: TGTGCCAGCAGTATCGAGGGGGGAGGTCAGCCCCAGCATTTT; CDR3 protein: CASSIEGGGQPQHF; clone size: NA; D gene: NA; J gene: TRBJ1-5; V gene: TRBV6-6
CDR3 DNA: TGTGCCTGGACAGGGGGCGGCACAGATACGCAGTATTTT; CDR3 protein: CAWTGGGTDTQYF; clone size: many; D gene: TRBD1; J gene: TRBJ2-3; V gene: TRBV30
CDR3 DNA: TGTGCCAGCAGTGATGCAGGGAGGACATACAATGAGCAGTTCTTC; CDR3 protein: CASSDAGRTYNEQFF; clone size: many; D gene: NA; J gene: TRBJ2-1; V gene: TRBV6-1
CDR3 DNA: TGTGCCAGCAGCTTGAGAGAGACTAGCGGGCCTGAGCAGTTCTTC; CDR3 protein: CASSLRETSGPEQFF; clone size: many; D gene: TRBD2; J gene: TRBJ2-1; V gene: TRBV5-4
CDR3 DNA: TGCGCCAGCAGATCACTCGGCGCAATATACAATGAGCAGTTCTTC; CDR3 protein: CASRSLGAIYNEQFF; clone size: few; D gene: NA; J gene: TRBJ2-1; V gene: TRBV5-1
CDR3 DNA: TGTGCCTGGAGCTTGACAGGGTTTGGCTACGAGCAGTACTTC; CDR3 protein: CAWSLTGFGYEQYF; clone size: few; D gene: TRBD1; J gene: TRBJ2-7; V gene: TRBV30
CDR3 DNA: TGTGCCAGTAGTATCCGGGGATTTCAGCCCCAGCATTTT; CDR3 protein: CASSIRGFQPQHF; clone size: few; D gene: NA; J gene: TRBJ1-5; V gene: TRBV19
CDR3 DNA: TGCAGCGTTGAGTCCCAGGGACTAGAGACCCAGTACTTC; CDR3 protein: CSVESQGLETQYF; clone size: NA; D gene: NA; J gene: TRBJ2-5; V gene: TRBV29-1
CDR3 DNA: TGTGCCAGCAGCTTGGCCGGGACAAGAACTGTTAACATTCAGTACTTC; CDR3 protein: CASSLAGTRTVNIQYF; clone size: few; D gene: NA; J gene: TRBJ2-4; V gene: TRBV7-2
CDR3 DNA: TGTGCCAGCAGTGAGGGGACAGGGAACACTGAAGCTTTCTTT; CDR3 protein: CASSEGTGNTEAFF; clone size: few; D gene: TRBD1; J gene: TRBJ1-1; V gene: TRBV25-1
CDR3 DNA: TGTGCCAGCAGCCCCCGAGCGGGACCGAGCGGCAATGAGCAGTTCTTC; CDR3 protein: CASSPRAGPSGNEQFF; clone size: NA; D gene: TRBD2; J gene: TRBJ2-1; V gene: TRBV7-3
CDR3 DNA: TGTGCCAGCAGCCCCACCGGGACAGTTGGAAACATTCAGTACTTC; CDR3 protein: CASSPTGTVGNIQYF; clone size: many; D gene: TRBD1; J gene: TRBJ2-4; V gene: TRBV7-9
CDR3 DNA: TGCGCCAGCAGCCAAGAGCTACGCCGAGGGCTTGAAGCTTTCTTT; CDR3 protein: CASSQELRRGLEAFF; clone size: few; D gene: NA; J gene: TRBJ1-1; V gene: TRBV4-1
CDR3 DNA: TGCGCCAGCAAATCCCTCGGGGGCTCTGGGGCCAACGTCCTGACTTTC; CDR3 protein: CASKSLGGSGANVLTF; clone size: many; D gene: NA; J gene: TRBJ2-6; V gene: TRBV5-1
CDR3 DNA: TGCAGCGTTGAATTACAGGGACGTGGCTACACCTTC; CDR3 protein: CSVELQGRGYTF; clone size: few; D gene: NA; J gene: TRBJ1-2; V gene: TRBV29-1
CDR3 DNA: TGTGCCAGCAGCTTTATGGGACAGGGATCCACCTACGAGCAGTACTTC; CDR3 protein: CASSFMGQGSTYEQYF; clone size: few; D gene: TRBD1; J gene: TRBJ2-7; V gene: TRBV7-3
CDR3 DNA: TGTGCCAGCAGCGAAGACAATGAGCAGTTCTTC; CDR3 protein: CASSEDNEQFF; clone size: many; D gene: NA; J gene: TRBJ2-1; V gene: TRBV7-9
CDR3 DNA: TGTGCCAGCAGGTCAAGCGGGAGGGCCGATTGGTACTTC; CDR3 protein: CASRSSGRADWYF; clone size: few; D gene: TRBD2; J gene: TRBJ2-5; V gene: TRBV28
CDR3 DNA: TGTGCCATCAGTGACGGACTAATGAGCACAGATACGCAGTATTTT; CDR3 protein: CAISDGLMSTDTQYF; clone size: few; D gene: NA; J gene: TRBJ2-3; V gene: TRBV10-3
CDR3 DNA: TGTGCCAGCTCCGTAGCGGGAGTATCAGATACGCAGTATTTT; CDR3 protein: CASSVAGVSDTQYF; clone size: NA; D gene: TRBD2; J gene: TRBJ2-3; V gene: TRBV18
CDR3 DNA: TGTGCCAGCAGCTTTAAGTACAATCCGGCCTACAATGAGCAGTTCTTC; CDR3 protein: CASSFKYNPAYNEQFF; clone size: NA; D gene: NA; J gene: TRBJ2-1; V gene: TRBV7-2
CDR3 DNA: TGTGCCAGCACCCCCGGGTGGGGCTCGGAAGCCAAAAACATTCAGTACTTC; CDR3 protein: CASTPGWGSEAKNIQYF; clone size: NA; D gene: NA; J gene: TRBJ2-4; V gene: TRBV9
CDR3 DNA: TGTGCCAGCAGCTCAGGGGCTGCCGGGGGCACTGAAGCTTTCTTT; CDR3 protein: CASSSGAAGGTEAFF; clone size: few; D gene: NA; J gene: TRBJ1-1; V gene: TRBV7-2
CDR3 DNA: TGTGCCAGCAAAAGACAGGGGTCAGCCGAAAAACTGTTTTTT; CDR3 protein: CASKRQGSAEKLFF; clone size: few; D gene: TRBD1; J gene: TRBJ1-4; V gene: TRBV6-5
CDR3 DNA: TGTGCCAGCAGTTACTCCCTTCCAGGGACCTCCTACGAGCAGTACTTC; CDR3 protein: CASSYSLPGTSYEQYF; clone size: NA; D gene: NA; J gene: TRBJ2-7; V gene: TRBV6-5
CDR3 DNA: TGTGCCAGCAGCCCCAGGACTAGCGGGACGGATGAGCAGTTCTTC; CDR3 protein: CASSPRTSGTDEQFF; clone size: few; D gene: TRBD2; J gene: TRBJ2-1; V gene: TRBV13
CDR3 DNA: TGCAGCGTTGATCAGGACCGGACTGAAGCTTTCTTT; CDR3 protein: CSVDQDRTEAFF; clone size: NA; D gene: NA; J gene: TRBJ1-1; V gene: TRBV29-1
CDR3 DNA: TGTGCCAGCAGCCAAGATTGGGCTAGAAACAATGAGCAGTTCTTC; CDR3 protein: CASSQDWARNNEQFF; clone size: NA; D gene: NA; J gene: TRBJ2-1; V gene: TRBV14
CDR3 DNA: TGTGCCAGCAGCTCGGGACTAGCGGGAGCTACCGCCTACGAGCAGTACTTC; CDR3 protein: CASSSGLAGATAYEQYF; clone size: NA; D gene: TRBD2; J gene: TRBJ2-7; V gene: TRBV7-6
CDR3 DNA: TGTGCCAGCGGCCAACAGGGTCCCAACACTGAAGCTTTCTTT; CDR3 protein: CASGQQGPNTEAFF; clone size: few; D gene: NA; J gene: TRBJ1-1; V gene: TRBV7-9
CDR3 DNA: TGTGCCAGCAGTCCGGGACTAGCGTCCGGGGAGCTGTTTTTT; CDR3 protein: CASSPGLASGELFF; clone size: few; D gene: TRBD2; J gene: TRBJ2-2; V gene: TRBV2
CDR3 DNA: TGTGCCAGCAGCAACCCAAGCACAGATACGCAGTATTTT; CDR3 protein: CASSNPSTDTQYF; clone size: NA; D gene: NA; J gene: TRBJ2-3; V gene: TRBV7-2
CDR3 DNA: TGTGCCAGCAGCGTAGGTGCCGGTGGAAACACCATATATTTT; CDR3 protein: CASSVGAGGNTIYF; clone size: NA; D gene: NA; J gene: TRBJ1-3; V gene: TRBV9
CDR3 DNA: TGTGCCAGCAGCTTAGAGGGGGGAAAGACCCAGTACTTC; CDR3 protein: CASSLEGGKTQYF; clone size: few; D gene: NA; J gene: TRBJ2-5; V gene: TRBV11-2
CDR3 DNA: TGTGCCAGTGGCCGGGATCCCAGAACTACAAAACTGTTTTTT; CDR3 protein: CASGRDPRTTKLFF; clone size: NA; D gene: NA; J gene: TRBJ1-4; V gene: TRBV19
CDR3 DNA: TGTGCCAGCAGCGCTGTATGGGGGGAAAAACTGTTTTTT; CDR3 protein: CASSAVWGEKLFF; clone size: many; D gene: NA; J gene: TRBJ1-4; V gene: TRBV14
CDR3 DNA: TGCGCCAGCAGCCAAGACCAGGCGGGAGACACCGGGGAGCTGTTTTTT; CDR3 protein: CASSQDQAGDTGELFF; clone size: few; D gene: TRBD2; J gene: TRBJ2-2; V gene: TRBV4-1
CDR3 DNA: TGTGCCAGCAGCTTAATTCAAGGGGGGGAGCAGTTCTTC; CDR3 protein: CASSLIQGGEQFF; clone size: NA; D gene: NA; J gene: TRBJ2-1; V gene: TRBV7-6
CDR3 DNA: TGTGCCAGCAGCCTACGGACAGGGGGGAGCACTGAAGCTTTCTTT; CDR3 protein: CASSLRTGGSTEAFF; clone size: NA; D gene: TRBD1; J gene: TRBJ1-1; V gene: TRBV14
CDR3 DNA: TGCAGCGTTGGGACTAGCGGGTTCGGGGAGCAGTTCTTC; CDR3 protein: CSVGTSGFGEQFF; clone size: NA; D gene: TRBD2; J gene: TRBJ2-1; V gene: TRBV29-1
CDR3 DNA: TGTGCCAGCAGCCTCGCCCTAGGGGGGCCAGGGGAGCAGTACTTC; CDR3 protein: CASSLALGGPGEQYF; clone size: many; D gene: NA; J gene: TRBJ2-7; V gene: TRBV7-2
CDR3 DNA: TGCAGCGTGACTAGCGCAGGGGATACGCAGTATTTT; CDR3 protein: CSVTSAGDTQYF; clone size: NA; D gene: TRBD2; J gene: TRBJ2-3; V gene: TRBV29-1
CDR3 DNA: TGTGCCAGCAGCGAGGGGAGTGGCAGCTCCTACAATGAGCAGTTCTTC; CDR3 protein: CASSEGSGSSYNEQFF; clone size: many; D gene: NA; J gene: TRBJ2-1; V gene: TRBV5-4
CDR3 DNA: TGCGCCAGCAGCTCACAGGGCGGCGAGACCCAGTACTTC; CDR3 protein: CASSSQGGETQYF; clone size: few; D gene: NA; J gene: TRBJ2-5; V gene: TRBV5-1
CDR3 DNA: TGTGCCATCAGTACCCGAGTTGAAGAGCAGTACTTC; CDR3 protein: CAISTRVEEQYF; clone size: NA; D gene: NA; J gene: TRBJ2-7; V gene: TRBV10-3
CDR3 DNA: TGTGCCAGCAGTATCCGGGACAGGGCCACTGAAGCTTTCTTT; CDR3 protein: CASSIRDRATEAFF; clone size: NA; D gene: TRBD1; J gene: TRBJ1-1; V gene: TRBV25-1
CDR3 DNA: TGTGCCAGCAGCTTGGGACAGGGGTCCTACGAGCAGTACTTC; CDR3 protein: CASSLGQGSYEQYF; clone size: NA; D gene: TRBD1; J gene: TRBJ2-7; V gene: TRBV5-4
CDR3 DNA: TGTGCCAGCAGCGCCCACGGGGACACTGAAGCTTTCTTT; CDR3 protein: CASSAHGDTEAFF; clone size: few; D gene: NA; J gene: TRBJ1-1; V gene: TRBV9
CDR3 DNA: TGTGCCTGGAGCCTCGACAGCTACAATGAGCAGTTCTTC; CDR3 protein: CAWSLDSYNEQFF; clone size: NA; D gene: NA; J gene: TRBJ2-1; V gene: TRBV30